One and the same sample provided the 20 T cell receptor beta chains below, sequenced in a study of T cells in Graves' hyperthyroidism and ophthalmopathy. There were TCR beta CDR3 regions amplified from RNA transcripts. When the TCR CDR3 underwent first-round RT-PCR, the HTBI primer set was used. TCRdb analysed the multiplex PCR reads with MiXCR anew, one entry per CDR3 protein. The data contain around 800,000 distinct CDR3 sequences, 35% to 40% of them singletons. Sequencing was performed on blood. The receptors here all came from a young man with Graves' hyperthyroidism.

This clonotype was detected only once. V is TRBV6-1 and J is TRBJ1-1; D unresolved. The germline V and J ends were trimmed by 7 bases and 4 bases, with 19 bases remaining between them. The germline V gene encodes CDR1 MNHNS and CDR2 SASEGT. This CDR3 has 15 amino acids. The CDR3 protein is CASTLERLESTEAFF. The CDR3 nucleotides are TGTGCCAGCACCCTAGAAAGGTTGGAGAGCACTGAAGCTTTCTTT.

This clonotype was counted ten times or more. V usage is TRBV20-1 and J usage is TRBJ1-1; 8 nucleotides agree with TRBD1. The V and J ends lost 3 bases and 0 bases, in that order; junction bases with no gene match: 6. There are 15 residues in the CDR3. The V gene's germline CDR1 is DFQATT and CDR2 SNEGSKA (reference sequence). CDR3 sequence reads: CSARRAGGLNTEAFF. The CDR3 DNA is TGCAGTGCTAGGAGGGCAGGGGGCCTGAACACTGAAGCTTTCTTT.

The V gene is TRBV5-6, the J gene TRBJ2-7; D is perhaps TRBD1 (5 bases). Trimming shortened V by 4 bases and J by 3 bases, and 14 bases separated the two germline ends. This CDR3 has 14 amino acids. Germline assignment: CDR1 SGHDT and CDR2 YYEEEE. The CDR3 here is CASSDPGKGYEQYF. The CDR3, as DNA: TGTGCCAGCAGCGACCCAGGGAAGGGCTACGAGCAGTACTTC. Supplemented by reference TRBV5-6 and TRBJ2-7, the full variable domain reads DAGVTQSPTHLIKTRGQQVTLRCSPKSGHDTVSWYQQALGQGPQFIFQYYEEEERQRGNFPDRFSGHQFPNYSSELNVNALLLGDSALYLCASSDPGKGYEQYFGPGTRLTVT.

In this sample, this clonotype turned up many times. This sequence joins TRBV29-1 and TRBJ2-2; D is undetermined. CDR1 is SQVTM and CDR2 is ANQGSEA in the germline V gene. This CDR3 has 13 residues. V lost 4 bases, J lost 1 base, and 7 bases lay in between. Written as DNA, the CDR3 is TGCAGCGTTGTGGACGGGAACACCGGGGAGCTGTTTTTT. It codes for CSVVDGNTGELFF.

The rearrangement links TRBV25-1 to TRBJ2-7, with D possibly TRBD1 on 6 matching bases. Germline V gives CDR1 MGHDK, CDR2 SYGVNS. The germline V and J ends were trimmed by 4 bases and 6 bases, with 13 bases remaining between them. This CDR3 region has 13 residues. The CDR3 here is CASSARGNAEQYF. The CDR3, as DNA: TGTGCCAGCAGTGCTAGGGGGAACGCCGAGCAGTACTTC.

In its sample, this clonotype was seen many times. This sequence joins TRBV7-9 and TRBJ2-7; D is perhaps TRBD2 (6 bases). Trimming removed 5 bases from V and 3 bases from J, with 11 bases in between. Looked up from germline, CDR1 is SEHNR and CDR2 is FQNEAQ (reference sequence). The CDR3 length is 13 residues. The CDR3 DNA is TGTGCCAGCAGCGGGACTTTCCGCTACGAGCAGTACTTC. Translating it yields CASSGTFRYEQYF.

Ten or more counts support this clonotype. The chain combines TRBV10-3 with TRBJ1-2; tentative D call: TRBD1 (6 bases). The CDR3 loop spans 13 amino acids. Deletions cut 10 bases from V and 0 bases from J, with 12 bases between. The germline gives CDR1 ENHRY, CDR2 SYGVKD. CDR3 region: CATSGHSNYGYTF. Here the CDR3 DNA reads TGTGCCACCTCGGGACACTCTAACTATGGCTACACCTTC.

The table lists this clonotype with a few counts. This chain connects TRBV5-4 to TRBJ1-6, with D unclear. The CDR3 loop spans 15 amino acids. Germline CDR1 reads SGHNT; CDR2 reads YYREEE (reference sequence). Trimming removed 3 bases at V and 0 bases at J, with 7 bases between. CDR3 sequence reads: CASSYRSSYNSPLHF. CDR3 DNA: TGTGCCAGCAGCTACAGAAGCTCCTATAATTCACCCCTCCACTTT.

This chain uses TRBV7-9 with TRBJ2-2; D perhaps matches TRBD2 (5 bases). The V gene lost 5 bases and the J gene lost 6 bases, with 19 bases spanning the gap. Germline V gene lookup returns CDR1 SEHNR and CDR2 FQNEAQ (reference sequence). The CDR3 runs to 16 residues. The CDR3, as DNA: TGTGCCAGCAGCCCTCGAGGGAACCGACGCTCCGGGGAGCTGTTTTTT. As protein: CASSPRGNRRSGELFF.

This clonotype has ten or more counts. The chain uses TRBV19 and TRBJ2-7; D may be TRBD1 or TRBD2 (5 bases each). The V and J ends lost 3 bases and 0 bases respectively, with 12 bases between them. The CDR3 runs 15 residues. From germline, CDR1 is LNHDA and CDR2 SQIVND (reference sequence). The CDR3 reads CASSIGTASSYEQYF. The CDR3 nucleotides read TGTGCCAGTAGTATCGGGACGGCCAGCTCCTACGAGCAGTACTTC. Together with reference TRBV19 and TRBJ2-7, the CDR3 gives the full variable domain: DGGITQSPKYLFRKEGQNVTLSCEQNLNHDAMYWYRQDPGQGLRLIYYSQIVNDFQKGDIAEGYSVSREKKESFPLTVTSAQKNPTAFYLCASSIGTASSYEQYFGPGTRLTVT.

This clonotype was counted at least ten times. The rearrangement links TRBV20-1 to TRBJ1-5, with a tentative D call TRBD1 (5 bases). This CDR3 is built from 15 residues. V gave up 1 base and J gave up 1 base, with 11 bases separating them. Germline V gene lookup returns CDR1 DFQATT and CDR2 SNEGSKA (reference sequence). The CDR3 is CSARARGGSNQPQHF. The DNA for the CDR3 is TGCAGTGCTAGAGCTCGGGGCGGAAGCAATCAGCCCCAGCATTTT.

This clonotype was picked up a small number of times. The chain has TRBV9 and TRBJ2-5; 9 nucleotides line up with TRBD1. V gave up 4 bases and J gave up 4 bases; unmatched junction bases: 8. In germline, CDR1 is SGDLS, CDR2 YYNGEE. This CDR3 is built from 15 residues. CDR3 protein: CASSPTGGFLETQYF. The CDR3 region has the DNA TGTGCCAGCAGCCCAACAGGGGGCTTCCTAGAGACCCAGTACTTC.

This clonotype was detected a few times. This chain joins TRBV15 and TRBJ2-7; no clear D. V lost 1 base and J 3 bases, leaving 10 bases between the germline ends. The CDR3 is made up of 14 amino acids. CDR1 and CDR2 (germline): LNHNV, YYDKDF (reference sequence). The CDR3 spells CATSRVTYDYEQYF. DNA of the CDR3: TGTGCCACCAGCAGAGTTACTTACGACTACGAGCAGTACTTC.

This clonotype showed up many times. The rearrangement uses TRBV15 and TRBJ1-2, with 7 nucleotides matching TRBD1. The germline V gene encodes CDR1 LNHNV and CDR2 YYDKDF (reference sequence). V lost 4 bases, J lost 4 bases, and 3 bases stayed unmatched. This CDR3 comprises 13 residues. The DNA of the CDR3 is TGTGCCACCAGCATAGGGGGCGGCTATGGCTACACCTTC. This codes for CATSIGGGYGYTF.

This chain's CDR3 is CASISSGRRNEQYF. As DNA, the CDR3 is TGTGCCAGCATTAGTAGCGGGAGGAGAAACGAGCAGTACTTC. This chain joins TRBV7-9 and TRBJ2-7, with TRBD2 identical over 10 bases. From germline, CDR1 is SEHNR and CDR2 FQNEAQ (reference sequence). With 7 bases clipped from V and 5 bases from J, the junction kept 8 bases outside the gene matches. The CDR3 contains 14 residues.

This chain connects TRBV7-2 to TRBJ2-7; tentative D call: TRBD1 (6 bases). CDR3 length: 16 amino acids. Trimming took off 1 base at V and 2 bases at J, with 15 bases between the two ends. Germline CDR1 SGHTA, CDR2 FQGNSA. CDR3 sequence: CASSLGPGTQTYEQYF. CDR3 bases: TGTGCCAGCAGCTTAGGACCCGGGACACAGACCTACGAGCAGTACTTC.

This chain joins TRBV7-2 and TRBJ2-7, with TRBD2 as a possible D gene (5 bases). Germline V gives CDR1 SGHTA, CDR2 FQGNSA. Trimming took off 4 bases at V and 2 bases at J, with 15 bases between the two ends. The CDR3 is 15 amino acids. CDR3 in amino acids: CASSSVGRGTYEQYF. Written as DNA, the CDR3 is TGTGCCAGCAGCTCAGTCGGACGGGGAACCTACGAGCAGTACTTC.

Of note for this clonotype: One end of the junction varies from germline; a read error may be responsible. V and J are TRBV10-3 and TRBJ1-1; 8 bases match TRBD1. The CDR3 loop spans 13 amino acids. Germline lookup yields CDR1 ENHRY and CDR2 SYGVKD. CDR3 in amino acids: CASSYRVQGEAFF. CDR3 in DNA: TGTGCCAGCAGTTACCGCGTACAGGGGGAGGCTTTCTTT.

This chain uses TRBV7-9 with TRBJ1-5; D gene unclear. V lost 5 bases and J 2 bases, leaving 19 bases between the germline ends. The CDR3 has 17 amino acids. Germline V gene lookup returns CDR1 SEHNR and CDR2 FQNEAQ (reference sequence). In DNA form, the CDR3 reads TGTGCCAGCAGCCTTCCGCCGGGCGCGGGAGGCAATCAGCCCCAGCATTTT. As protein: CASSLPPGAGGNQPQHF.

This chain connects TRBV2 to TRBJ2-7; TRBD2 agrees at 7 bases. Germline V gene data show CDR1 as SNHLY and CDR2 as FYNNEI. V dropped 7 bases and J dropped 3; count of bases not matched to a gene: 9. The CDR3 runs to 14 residues. The CDR3 loop is CASTPSGTYYEQYF. For the CDR3, the DNA is TGTGCCAGCACGCCCAGCGGGACCTACTACGAGCAGTACTTC.